This T cell receptor (beta chain) was retrieved from a study of shared clonotypes between healthy human individuals. Study at large: CD4 naive and memory got three plates each, CD8 naive two, CD8 memory one. Study-level findings and limits: Sampling involved blood alone; tissue repertoires likely differ. It was the few donors that limited the genetic and exposure-history diversity represented.

It was CD45RO-negative cells, positively selected for CCR7, that made up naive CD8 cells, with terminally differentiated effector memory CD45RA+ cells excluded. The germline V and J ends were trimmed by 0 bases and 2 bases, with 4 bases remaining between them. The CDR3 is 13 residues long. The germline gives CDR1 SGHNT, CDR2 YENEEA. Remarks on this clone: Its antigen remains unidentified.

Sequencing used immunoSEQ multiplex PCR; TCRdb keeps in-frame clones, though not all of them. This sample yields some 1,900,000 clones, of which over 85% are seen a single time; 1.2% belongs to the top ten. Sequencing was performed on naive CD8+ T cells sorted from blood. The clonotype comes from a man younger than 35 in good health. The chain joins TRBV11-3 to TRBJ1-1, with D uncertain. CDR3 in DNA: TGTGCCAGCAGCTTAGACGCCAACACTGAAGCTTTCTTT. Translation gives CASSLDANTEAFF.